This TCR beta chain was profiled in a study of PD-1 blockade in classical Hodgkin lymphoma. Study outcomes and limitations: At C4D1, TCR diversity had climbed significantly for CD4+ cells, though not for CD8+ cells. According to reports, newly diagnosed patients had lower baseline TCR diversity than healthy donors, and relapsed/refractory patients had lower baseline TCR diversity still. Repertoires differed for reasons still undefined, possibly disease activity or prior therapy.

To note about this clone: Antigen: not known.

Germline CDR1 and CDR2: MNHNS and SASEGT. Trimming at V came to 3 bases and at J to 0 bases, leaving 6 bases not matched to a gene. The CDR3 has 18 residues. With no exception, relapse followed autologous stem cell transplantation in all patients, and brentuximab vedotin exposure varied. Purification of CD4+ T cells from thawed PBMCs was performed via magnetic negative selection. Using immunoSEQ multiplex PCR, the repertoire was profiled, and TCRdb retains in-frame clones only, with some absent. This sample has roughly 6,000 clones; nearly 80% occur once, and the top ten carry around 3.3%. This specimen was CD4+ T cells from blood, taken at baseline. This sequence originates from a human donor with classical Hodgkin lymphoma. The V and J genes are TRBV6-1 and TRBJ2-6; TRBD2 aligns across 9 bases. This chain's CDR3 is CASSDFGTSRSGANVLTF. The CDR3 DNA follows: TGTGCCAGCAGTGATTTTGGGACTAGCCGCTCTGGGGCCAACGTCCTGACTTTC.